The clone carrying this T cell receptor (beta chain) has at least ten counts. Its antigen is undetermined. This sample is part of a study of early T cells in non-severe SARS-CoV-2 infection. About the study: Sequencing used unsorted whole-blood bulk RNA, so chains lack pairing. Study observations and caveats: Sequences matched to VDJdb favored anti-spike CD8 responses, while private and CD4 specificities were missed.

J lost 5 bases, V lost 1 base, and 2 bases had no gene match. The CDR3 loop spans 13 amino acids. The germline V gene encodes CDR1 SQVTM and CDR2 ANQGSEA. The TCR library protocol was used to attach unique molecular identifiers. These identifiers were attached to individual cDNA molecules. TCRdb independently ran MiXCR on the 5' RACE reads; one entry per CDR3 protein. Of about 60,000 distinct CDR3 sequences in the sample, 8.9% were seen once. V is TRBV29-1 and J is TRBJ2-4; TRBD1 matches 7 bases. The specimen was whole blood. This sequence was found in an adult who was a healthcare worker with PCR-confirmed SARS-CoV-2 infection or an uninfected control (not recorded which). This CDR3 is CSVEGGGENIQYF. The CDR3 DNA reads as TGCAGCGTTGAAGGAGGGGGCGAAAACATTCAGTACTTC.